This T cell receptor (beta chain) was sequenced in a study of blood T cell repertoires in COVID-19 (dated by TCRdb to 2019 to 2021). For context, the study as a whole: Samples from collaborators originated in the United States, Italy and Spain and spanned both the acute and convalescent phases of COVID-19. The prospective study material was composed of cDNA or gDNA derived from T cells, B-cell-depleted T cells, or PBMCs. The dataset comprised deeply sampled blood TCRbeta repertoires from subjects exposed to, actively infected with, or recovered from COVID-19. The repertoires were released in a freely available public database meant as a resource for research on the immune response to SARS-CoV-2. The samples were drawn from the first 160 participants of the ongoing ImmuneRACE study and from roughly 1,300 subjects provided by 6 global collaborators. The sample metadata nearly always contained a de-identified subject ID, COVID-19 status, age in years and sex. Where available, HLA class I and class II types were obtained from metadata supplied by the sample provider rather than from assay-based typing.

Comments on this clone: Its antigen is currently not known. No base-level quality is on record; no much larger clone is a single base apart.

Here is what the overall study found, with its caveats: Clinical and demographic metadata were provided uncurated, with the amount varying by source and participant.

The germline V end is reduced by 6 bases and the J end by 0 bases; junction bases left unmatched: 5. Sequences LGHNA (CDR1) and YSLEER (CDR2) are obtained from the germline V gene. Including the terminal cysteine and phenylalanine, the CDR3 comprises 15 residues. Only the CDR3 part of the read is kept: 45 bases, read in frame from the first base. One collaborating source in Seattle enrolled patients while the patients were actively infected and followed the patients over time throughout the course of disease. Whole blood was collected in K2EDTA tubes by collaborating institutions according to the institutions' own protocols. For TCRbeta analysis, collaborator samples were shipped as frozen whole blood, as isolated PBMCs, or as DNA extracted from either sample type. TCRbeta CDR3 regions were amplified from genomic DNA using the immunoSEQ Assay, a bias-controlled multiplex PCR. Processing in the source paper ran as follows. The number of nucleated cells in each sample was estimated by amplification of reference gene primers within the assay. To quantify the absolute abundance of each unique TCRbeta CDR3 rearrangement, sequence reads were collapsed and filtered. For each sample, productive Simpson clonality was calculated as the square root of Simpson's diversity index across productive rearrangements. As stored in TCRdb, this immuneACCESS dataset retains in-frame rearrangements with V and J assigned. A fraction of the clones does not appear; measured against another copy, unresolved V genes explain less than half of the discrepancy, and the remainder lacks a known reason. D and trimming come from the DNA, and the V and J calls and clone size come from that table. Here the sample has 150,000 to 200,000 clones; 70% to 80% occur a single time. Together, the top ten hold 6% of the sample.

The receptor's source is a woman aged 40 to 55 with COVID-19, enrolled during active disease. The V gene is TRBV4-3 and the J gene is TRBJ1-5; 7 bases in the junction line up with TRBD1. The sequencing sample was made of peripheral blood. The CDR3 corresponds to CASSRDRDSNQPQHF. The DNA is TGCGCCAGCAGTCGGGACAGAGATAGCAATCAGCCCCAGCATTTT.